These T cell receptor beta chains were read from a single sample in a study of T cells after yellow fever vaccination. One entry per CDR3 protein, called by TCRdb with MiXCR from the 5' RACE reads. The repertoire holds some 320,000 distinct CDR3 sequences, with over 3.5% as singletons. The specimen comprised PBMCs, sampled 5 days after the yellow fever booster vaccination. The receptor source for this set is a man aged 18 to 29 who received the YFV17D yellow fever vaccine. Each CDR3 is given with its conserved first and last residue. A D gene is named only where the DNA matches it firmly. The size field is filled for only some rows; it gives once, few, many or a size class.

v_gene: TRBV24-1; abundance: few; j_gene: TRBJ2-3; d_gene: TRBD2; CDR3nt: TGTGCCACCAGCTGGACTAGCGGGGAAACTAGCACAGATACGCAGTATTTT; CDR3aa: CATSWTSGETSTDTQYF
v_gene: TRBV6-5; abundance: .; j_gene: TRBJ1-1; d_gene: .; CDR3nt: TGTGCCAGCAGTTACTCGCCCAGACTGAACACTGAAGCTTTCTTT; CDR3aa: CASSYSPRLNTEAFF
v_gene: TRBV12-3/TRBV12-4; abundance: .; j_gene: TRBJ1-2; d_gene: .; CDR3nt: TGTGCCAGCAGTTATTGGGGAGGGGGAGTTGGCTACACCTTC; CDR3aa: CASSYWGGGVGYTF
v_gene: TRBV24-1; abundance: few; j_gene: TRBJ2-1; d_gene: .; CDR3nt: TGTGCCACCTCGGCATTCACCTACAATGAGCAGTTCTTC; CDR3aa: CATSAFTYNEQFF
v_gene: TRBV2; abundance: few; j_gene: TRBJ2-7; d_gene: .; CDR3nt: TGTGCCAGCAGACCCCGGGGCGACAGGCCGAGGGACTACGAGCAGTACTTC; CDR3aa: CASRPRGDRPRDYEQYF
v_gene: TRBV5-1; abundance: few; j_gene: TRBJ2-5; d_gene: .; CDR3nt: TGCGCCAGCAGCCGTCCGGGGGCAGCTGCACAAGAGACCCAGTACTTC; CDR3aa: CASSRPGAAAQETQYF
v_gene: TRBV12-3/TRBV12-4; abundance: .; j_gene: TRBJ2-5; d_gene: .; CDR3nt: TGTGCCAGCAGTGTCTTAGAGGAAGAAGAGACCCAGTACTTC; CDR3aa: CASSVLEEEETQYF
v_gene: TRBV5-5; abundance: many; j_gene: TRBJ2-3; d_gene: TRBD1; CDR3nt: TGTGCCAGCAGCTGGTGGACAGGGGGCTTTGCAGATACGCAGTATTTT; CDR3aa: CASSWWTGGFADTQYF
v_gene: TRBV20-1; abundance: many; j_gene: TRBJ2-3; d_gene: TRBD2; CDR3nt: TGCAGTGCTCTCAATGCGGGGGGTTTTGCAGATACGCAGTATTTT; CDR3aa: CSALNAGGFADTQYF
v_gene: TRBV20-1; abundance: few; j_gene: TRBJ1-4; d_gene: .; CDR3nt: TGCAGTGCTAGATTGGGGGATTGGACCTACGATAATGAAAAACTGTTTTTT; CDR3aa: CSARLGDWTYDNEKLFF
v_gene: TRBV7-2; abundance: few; j_gene: TRBJ2-1; d_gene: .; CDR3nt: TGTGCCAGCAGCTACCGGGTCCGAGACAATGAGCAGTTCTTC; CDR3aa: CASSYRVRDNEQFF